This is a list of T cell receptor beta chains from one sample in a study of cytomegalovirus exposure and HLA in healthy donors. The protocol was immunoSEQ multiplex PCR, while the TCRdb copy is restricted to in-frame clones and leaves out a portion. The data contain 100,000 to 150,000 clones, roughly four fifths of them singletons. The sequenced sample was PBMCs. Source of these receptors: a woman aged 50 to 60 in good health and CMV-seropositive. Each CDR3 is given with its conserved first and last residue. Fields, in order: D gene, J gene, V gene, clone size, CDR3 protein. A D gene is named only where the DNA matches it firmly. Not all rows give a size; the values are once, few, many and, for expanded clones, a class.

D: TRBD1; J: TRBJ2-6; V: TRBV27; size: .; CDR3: CASGWTGPSGANVLTF
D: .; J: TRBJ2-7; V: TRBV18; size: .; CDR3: CASSSKLESSGEQYF
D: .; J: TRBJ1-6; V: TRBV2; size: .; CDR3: CASEGDRIVGSPLHF
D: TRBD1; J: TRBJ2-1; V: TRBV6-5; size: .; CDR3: CASSPDRAMRGEQFF
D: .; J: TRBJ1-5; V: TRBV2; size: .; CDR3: CASSDEGNQPQHF
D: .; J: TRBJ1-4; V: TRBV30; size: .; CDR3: CAWSVPHTGANEKLFF
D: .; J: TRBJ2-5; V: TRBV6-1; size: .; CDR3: CASSLDFRGETQYF
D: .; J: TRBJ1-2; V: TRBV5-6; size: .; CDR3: CASCALRVYGYTF
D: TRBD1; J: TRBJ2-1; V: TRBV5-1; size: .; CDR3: CASSPGQADNEQFF
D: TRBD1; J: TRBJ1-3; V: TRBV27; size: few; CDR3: CASSFTQGGLVFGNTIYF
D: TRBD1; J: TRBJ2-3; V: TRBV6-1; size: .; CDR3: CASSALPATRTGATDTQYF
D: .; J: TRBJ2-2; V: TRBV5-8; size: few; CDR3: CASSRGAVPYTGELFF
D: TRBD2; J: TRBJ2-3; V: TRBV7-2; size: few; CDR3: CASSPRGAGGLRDTQYF
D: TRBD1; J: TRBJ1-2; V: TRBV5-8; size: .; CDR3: CASSSGQGPYGYTF
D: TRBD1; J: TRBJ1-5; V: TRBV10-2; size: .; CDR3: CASATIRGRGGGNQPQHF
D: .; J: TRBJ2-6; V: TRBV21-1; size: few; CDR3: CASSKVRALNGANVLTF
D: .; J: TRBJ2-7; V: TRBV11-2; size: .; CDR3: CASSPETRPYEQYF
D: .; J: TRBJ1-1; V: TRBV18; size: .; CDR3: CASSDGGGAFF
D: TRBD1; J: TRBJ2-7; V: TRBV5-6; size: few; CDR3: CASSPRGTGSYEQYF
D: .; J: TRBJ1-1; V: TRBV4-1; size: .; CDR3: CASSQGDSWANTEAFF
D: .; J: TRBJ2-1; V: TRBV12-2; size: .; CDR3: CASRRGTENNEQFF
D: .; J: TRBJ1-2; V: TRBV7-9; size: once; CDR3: CSSSLGQLLGYGYTF
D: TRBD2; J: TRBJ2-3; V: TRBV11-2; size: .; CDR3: CASSLGMGLAGTDTQYF
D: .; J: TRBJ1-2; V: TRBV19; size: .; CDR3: CASSMGGTGYTF
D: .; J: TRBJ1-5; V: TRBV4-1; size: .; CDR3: CASSVQTREAQHF
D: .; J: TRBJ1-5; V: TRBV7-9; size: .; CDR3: CASSLGQEKPQHF
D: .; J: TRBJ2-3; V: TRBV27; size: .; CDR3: CASSLWRGGQDTQYF